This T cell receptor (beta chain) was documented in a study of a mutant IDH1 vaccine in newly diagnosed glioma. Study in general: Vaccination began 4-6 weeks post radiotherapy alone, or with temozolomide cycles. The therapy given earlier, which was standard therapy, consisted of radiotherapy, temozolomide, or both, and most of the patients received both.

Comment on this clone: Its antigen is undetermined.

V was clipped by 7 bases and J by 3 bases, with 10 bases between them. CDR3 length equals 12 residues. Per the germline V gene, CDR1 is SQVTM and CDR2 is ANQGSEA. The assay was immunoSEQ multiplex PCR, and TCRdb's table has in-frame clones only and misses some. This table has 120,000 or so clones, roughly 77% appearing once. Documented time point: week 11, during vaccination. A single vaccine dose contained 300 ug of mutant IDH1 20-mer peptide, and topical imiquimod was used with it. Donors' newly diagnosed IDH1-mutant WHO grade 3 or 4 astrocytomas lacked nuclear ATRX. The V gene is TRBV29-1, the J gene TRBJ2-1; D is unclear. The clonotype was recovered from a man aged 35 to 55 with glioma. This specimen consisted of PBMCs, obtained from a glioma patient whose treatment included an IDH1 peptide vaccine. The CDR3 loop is CSAKPRYNEQFF. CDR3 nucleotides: TGCAGCGCCAAACCTCGCTACAATGAGCAGTTCTTC.